This T cell receptor beta chain was sequenced for a study of Ad26.COV2.S vaccination and SARS-CoV-2 variants. Sequenced by immunoSEQ multiplex PCR; TCRdb stores in-frame clones only, minus some. Of about 350,000 clones in the sample, around 88% were seen once. Treatment of the sample: 15 to 20 received Ad26.COV2.S at low or high dose, single or two shots; 5 received placebo; per-sample allocation not given. Samples came from day 63 after the first vaccine or placebo injection. The CDR3 is made up of 13 amino acids. The germline CDR1 and CDR2 sequences are MDHEN and SYDVKM. V lost 4 bases and J lost 0, with 7 bases in between.

J is TRBJ2-7 and V is TRBV28; D is ambiguous. This specimen consisted of peripheral blood, obtained in a trial of Ad26.COV2.S vaccine versus placebo. The receptor comes from a person aged 18-60 years who received the Ad26.COV2.S COVID-19 vaccine or a placebo. DNA for the CDR3: TGTGCCAGCAGTTATGGCAGCTCCTACGAGCAGTACTTC. This translates into CASSYGSSYEQYF.